The 10 T cell receptor beta chains presented below share a single source sample, sequenced in a study of CD8 T cells in ankylosing spondylitis (dated by TCRdb to about 2017). The method behind the library was 5' RACE. For sequencing, an Illumina HiSeq 2500 was employed. Clones were called with MiXCR by TCRdb after fastp trimmed the public reads at Q25, and only in-frame beta chains were retained. One record per CDR3 amino acid sequence lists the most common genes and DNA. This sample has some 240,000 distinct CDR3 sequences in its table, and about 18% of those were observed once. The ten largest clones capture about a third of the sample. Material for sequencing was blood, either unsorted or a sorted T cell fraction (not recorded which). Receptors were obtained from a male donor with ankylosing spondylitis or in good health (not recorded which).

This clonotype was observed a handful of times. This sequence joins TRBV2 and TRBJ1-2, with 7 bases identical to TRBD1. Germline CDR1 and CDR2: SNHLY and FYNNEI. The CDR3 spans 18 residues. Germline trimming cut 11 bases from V and 3 bases from J; bases unmatched to any gene: 24. The CDR3 DNA is TGTGCCCTCAGTTTATCGCCCCTTGGACAGGTGGCTGACTATGGCTACACCTTC. Its translation: CALSLSPLGQVADYGYTF.

The chain uses TRBV13 and TRBJ1-3; TRBD1 matches 7 bases. The V and J ends lost 1 base and 2 bases, in that order; junction bases with no gene match: 5. Germline values: CDR1 PRHDT, CDR2 FYEKMQ (reference sequence). The length of the CDR3 is 16 residues. In nucleotides, the CDR3 is TGTGCCAGCAGCTTAGTGTTCGGGACAGCTGGAAACACCATATATTTT. It codes for CASSLVFGTAGNTIYF.

The chain joins TRBV4-2 to TRBJ2-7, with no clear D. The CDR3 runs 13 residues. Germline CDR1 is LGHNA and CDR2 is YNFKEQ. V lost 2 bases and J lost 1, with 6 bases in between. CDR3: CASSQPSSYEQYF. In DNA, the CDR3 is TGTGCCAGCAGCCAACCTAGTTCCTACGAGCAGTACTTC.

This clonotype has a handful of counts. The J gene is TRBJ2-3, the V gene TRBV6-1, with D possibly being TRBD1 (5 bases). Trimming stripped 0 bases from V and 6 bases from J, with 7 bases between. The germline gives CDR1 MNHNS, CDR2 SASEGT. The CDR3 covers 13 residues. The CDR3 coding sequence is TGTGCCAGCAGTGAAGCGCCAGGGGATACGCAGTATTTT. Translation: CASSEAPGDTQYF.

The sample holds a few counts of this clonotype. The genes are TRBV25-1 and TRBJ2-7; TRBD1 might be the D (6 bases). The length of the CDR3 is 15 residues. The V end lost 0 bases, the J end lost 3 bases, and 12 bases lay between the germline ends. Germline V CDR1 and CDR2: MGHDK, SYGVNS. This CDR3 is CASSEYATGDYEQYF. CDR3 nucleotide sequence: TGTGCCAGCAGTGAATATGCGACAGGAGACTACGAGCAGTACTTC.

The chain combines TRBV5-5 with TRBJ2-7; TRBD1 might be the D (5 bases). The CDR3 covers 14 residues. V lost 1 base and J 4 bases, leaving 12 bases between the germline ends. Germline V gene data show CDR1 as SGHKS and CDR2 as YYEKEE (reference sequence). CDR3 amino acids: CASSLLPGRYEQYF. CDR3 DNA: TGTGCCAGCAGCTTGCTTCCAGGGCGTTACGAGCAGTACTTC.

This chain joins TRBV2 and TRBJ2-1, with TRBD2 matching over 11 bases. From germline, CDR1 is SNHLY and CDR2 FYNNEI. This CDR3 is 13 amino acids long. The V segment lost 10 bases and the J segment 5 bases; nucleotides outside the gene matches: 4. This CDR3 reads CATLAGGHNEQFF. CDR3 nucleotides: TGTGCCACCCTAGCGGGAGGACACAATGAGCAGTTCTTC.

V and J are TRBV18 and TRBJ2-5; 8 nucleotides align to TRBD2. Looked up from germline, CDR1 is KGHSH and CDR2 is LQKENI. The CDR3 is 16 residues long. V gave up 2 bases and J gave up 2 bases; unmatched junction bases: 7. The CDR3: CASSPWDQRGQETQYF. CDR3 sequence (DNA): TGTGCCAGCTCACCATGGGACCAGCGGGGGCAAGAGACCCAGTACTTC.

This clonotype was counted at least ten times. V and J are TRBV12-3 or TRBV12-4 and TRBJ1-5; D is perhaps TRBD1 (5 bases). The CDR3 extends over 14 amino acids. Deletions cut 3 bases from V and 11 bases from J, with 17 bases between. This chain's CDR3 is CASSLGGGGLAQHF. The CDR3 nucleotides are TGTGCCAGCAGTTTGGGGGGGGGTGGACTAGCCCAGCATTTT.

The chain combines TRBV29-1 with TRBJ1-1; D gene uncertain. Trimming removed 4 bases at V and 8 bases at J, with 11 bases between. Germline V gene sequence: CDR1 SQVTM, CDR2 ANQGSEA. This CDR3 comprises 11 residues. This CDR3 is CSVVPTEEAFF. As DNA, the CDR3 is TGCAGCGTTGTCCCGACGGAAGAAGCTTTCTTT.